Presented here are 22 T cell receptor beta chains from one specimen sequenced in a study of T-cell memory formation after mild COVID-19. TCRdb reanalysed the 5' RACE reads using MiXCR and keeps one entry per CDR3 protein. The sample carries roughly 280,000 distinct CDR3 sequences, about 16% recorded once. What was sequenced was PBMCs or a T cell subset sorted from them (not recorded which). These receptors were taken from a man aged 18 to 29 who had mild COVID-19 (a few samples of this study predate the infection). Cell type and time point are not known.

This chain links TRBV7-8 with TRBJ2-7; D is uncertain. Germline-derived CDR1 and CDR2 are SGHVS and FQNEAQ. The length of the CDR3 is 13 residues. V was clipped by 1 base and J by 7 bases, with 11 bases between them. The CDR3 DNA follows: TGTGCCAGCAGCTTAGACCCGTTAGGGGAGCAGTACGTC. This codes for CASSLDPLGEQYV.

The genes are TRBV6-6 and TRBJ1-6; D might be TRBD1 (6 bases). This CDR3 has 16 residues. Trimming cost V 7 bases and J 2 bases, with 15 bases left between them. Germline V lookup: CDR1 MNHNY, CDR2 SVGAGI (reference sequence). DNA for the CDR3: TGTGCCAGCACCCCCTCGAGGACAGCCTATAATTCACCCCTCCACTTT. It codes for CASTPSRTAYNSPLHF.

A few counts support this clonotype. This chain joins TRBV7-9 and TRBJ2-4; D is undetermined. Germline CDR1 SEHNR, CDR2 FQNEAQ (reference sequence). This CDR3 comprises 16 residues. V was pared by 4 bases and J by 6 bases, with 19 bases between. The chain's CDR3 is CASSSFPPMTRNIQYF. CDR3 DNA: TGTGCCAGCAGCTCGTTTCCACCCATGACAAGAAACATTCAGTACTTC.

The V call is TRBV12-3 or TRBV12-4, the J call TRBJ2-7, with a tentative D call TRBD1 (6 bases). V was cut by 3 bases and J by 3 bases, with 9 bases left in between. The CDR3 length is 13 residues. This chain's CDR3 is CASSLGARYEQYF. CDR3 DNA sequence: TGTGCCAGCAGTTTGGGGGCCCGCTACGAGCAGTACTTC.

The V and J genes are TRBV6-1 and TRBJ1-1, with D perhaps TRBD1 (5 bases). Trimming removed 3 bases from V and 10 bases from J, with 9 bases in between. Germline CDR1 reads MNHNS; CDR2 reads SASEGT. This CDR3 spans 11 amino acids. The CDR3 nucleotides read TGTGCCAGCAGTGACTCTAGGGGAGCTTTCTTT. Protein sequence: CASSDSRGAFF.

With regard to this clonotype: Since no conserved phenylalanine or tryptophan closes the CDR3, a read error is the likely cause. The DNA is omitted, as the CDR3 cannot be located on it reliably, and the CDR3 follows TCRdb's listing. The V gene is TRBV5-3, the J gene TRBJ2-5; the listed D gene, TRBD1, was not tested against the DNA. TRBV5-3 is assigned to the ORF class and has an uncertain function. Ends included, the CDR3 has 8 residues. CDR3 region: CAADRWGP.

This clonotype was found a few times. The chain uses TRBV11-2 and TRBJ2-3; D call uncertain. V shed 1 base and J shed 2 bases, with 10 bases lying between them. The germline V gene has CDR1 SGHAT and CDR2 FQNNGV. This CDR3 spans 15 amino acids. The CDR3 bases are TGTGCCAGCAGCTTAGTCGGCAGGCCCACAGATACGCAGTATTTT. Its translation: CASSLVGRPTDTQYF.

The chain employs TRBV12-3 or TRBV12-4 and TRBJ1-4; D possibly corresponds to TRBD1 (5 bases). V lost 8 bases and J lost 8, with 15 bases in between. The CDR3 is 13 amino acids. CDR3 amino acids: CASSVEGREKLFF. The CDR3 coding sequence is TGTGCCAGCTCCGTTGAGGGACGAGAAAAACTGTTTTTT.

The rearrangement uses TRBV7-3 and TRBJ2-1, with D perhaps TRBD1 or TRBD2 (6 bases each). Germline V gives CDR1 SGHTA, CDR2 FQGTGA. V was pared by 2 bases and J by 3 bases, with 14 bases between. This CDR3 region has 16 residues. The DNA of the CDR3 is TGTGCCAGCAGCTTATTTGGGGGGCGGGACTACAATGAGCAGTTCTTC. It yields the protein CASSLFGGRDYNEQFF.

The chain links TRBV20-1 to TRBJ1-4; D possibly corresponds to TRBD1 (5 bases). Trimming shortened V by 0 bases and J by 8 bases, and 22 bases separated the two germline ends. Germline CDR1 is DFQATT and CDR2 is SNEGSKA (reference sequence). The CDR3 spans 17 residues. CDR3 amino acids: CSARDRHRDFEEEKLFF. Written as DNA, the CDR3 is TGCAGTGCTAGAGACAGACACCGGGACTTCGAGGAGGAAAAACTGTTTTTT.

This clonotype has a handful of counts. The chain couples TRBV7-9 to TRBJ2-5; no definite D call. The CDR3 covers 16 residues. In germline, CDR1 is SEHNR, CDR2 FQNEAQ (reference sequence). V lost 5 bases to trimming and J lost 4 bases, with 20 bases between them. For the CDR3, the DNA is TGTGCCAGCAGCCCCCCCCACGCGCCGATCGGAGAGACCCAGTACTTC. Translation gives CASSPPHAPIGETQYF.

The chain couples TRBV27 to TRBJ2-3; D is possibly TRBD1 (6 bases). The CDR3 is 13 residues long. Germline V gene sequence: CDR1 MNHEY, CDR2 SMNVEV (reference sequence). Trimming removed 5 bases from V and 2 bases from J, with 8 bases in between. This CDR3 reads CASSDRYTDTQYF. CDR3 in DNA: TGTGCCAGCAGTGACAGGTACACAGATACGCAGTATTTT.

This clonotype was seen a few times. The rearrangement uses TRBV19 and TRBJ1-1, with D perhaps matching TRBD1 (5 bases). V was pared by 6 bases and J by 6 bases, with 11 bases between. CDR3 length equals 12 residues. CDR1 is LNHDA, CDR2 SQIVND, per germline (reference sequence). The CDR3 coding sequence is TGTGCCAGTAGATTCAGGGATTCTGAAGCTTTCTTT. This encodes CASRFRDSEAFF.

This clonotype showed up just a few times. The chain carries TRBV5-1 and TRBJ1-1, with unresolved D. The CDR3 contains 13 residues. Germline CDR1 and CDR2: SGHRS and YFSETQ. The V gene lost 5 bases and the J gene lost 1 base, with 9 bases spanning the gap. Here the CDR3 DNA reads TGCGCCAGCAGAATAATCGAGAACACTGAAGCTTTCTTT. It translates to CASRIIENTEAFF.

This clonotype was counted many times. The junction does not match germline at one end; this may be a read error. This rearrangement joins TRBV5-1 to TRBJ2-3, with D tentatively TRBD2 (5 bases). CDR3 length: 14 residues. Germline CDR1 is SGHRS and CDR2 is YFSETQ. This chain's CDR3 is CASSLATSTDTQYF. The DNA for the CDR3 is TGTGCCAGCAGCTTAGCGACCAGCACAGATACGCAGTATTTT. Drawing the rest from reference TRBV5-1 and TRBJ2-3, the complete variable domain is KAGVTQTPRYLIKTRGQQVTLSCSPISGHRSVSWYQQTPGQGLQFLFEYFSETQRNKGNFPGRFSGRQFSNSRSEMNVSTLELGDSALYLCASSLATSTDTQYFGPGTRLTVL.

This clonotype was found a few times. The chain is built from TRBV5-1 and TRBJ2-5; 7 bases align to TRBD2. Germline trimming cut 1 base from V and 1 base from J; bases unmatched to any gene: 4. The CDR3 runs to 15 residues. CDR1 is SGHRS, CDR2 YFSETQ, per germline. CDR3 region: CASSLTQRGQETQYF. CDR3 DNA: TGCGCCAGCAGCTTGACCCAGCGGGGCCAAGAGACCCAGTACTTC.

About this clonotype itself: At one of its ends the junction is not consistent with the germline gene, which may arise from a read error. V is TRBV7-7 and J is TRBJ2-5, with TRBD1 matching over 8 bases. Germline V lookup: CDR1 SSHAT, CDR2 FNYEAQ (reference sequence). This CDR3 is 15 amino acids long. The DNA of the CDR3 is TGTGCTAGCAGCCACAGGACAGGGTTATTAGAGACCCAGTACTTC. Translation gives CASSHRTGLLETQYF.

This clonotype has only a few counts. The chain combines TRBV7-2 with TRBJ2-2; D ambiguous. Looked up from germline, CDR1 is SGHTA and CDR2 is FQGNSA. CDR3 length: 12 amino acids. Trimming stripped 0 bases from V and 6 bases from J, with 2 bases between. The CDR3 reads CASSLAAGELFF. The CDR3 DNA follows: TGTGCCAGCAGCTTAGCGGCCGGGGAGCTGTTTTTT.

The chain couples TRBV7-2 to TRBJ2-5, with a tentative D call TRBD2 (5 bases). This CDR3 region has 14 residues. Germline V gives CDR1 SGHTA, CDR2 FQGNSA. The V and J ends lost 0 bases and 4 bases respectively, with 9 bases between them. The CDR3 DNA reads TGTGCCAGCAGCTTAGCGCGGGTTCGAGAGACCCAGTACTTC. It codes for CASSLARVRETQYF.

This clonotype has more than one count but fewer than ten. The gene calls are TRBV7-2 and TRBJ2-7; tentatively, D is TRBD1 (6 bases). Germline V gene data show CDR1 as SGHTA and CDR2 as FQGNSA. This CDR3 is 15 amino acids long. V was shortened by 2 bases and J by 2 bases, with 13 bases between the two germline ends. The CDR3 sequence: CASSLQGYGPYEQYF. In nucleotides, the CDR3 is TGTGCCAGCAGCTTACAGGGGTATGGACCCTACGAGCAGTACTTC.

The CDR3 DNA reads TGTGCCAGCAGGCTTATAGGCGGTGGCACAGATACGCAGTATTTT. Encoded protein: CASRLIGGGTDTQYF. The gene calls are TRBV12-3 or TRBV12-4 and TRBJ2-3; D is undetermined. This CDR3 has 15 amino acids. Trimming removed 6 bases at V and 1 base at J, with 14 bases between.

This sequence joins TRBV20-1 and TRBJ1-5; D remains unclear. CDR1 is DFQATT and CDR2 is SNEGSKA in the germline V gene (reference sequence). The CDR3 totals 13 residues. V shed 3 bases and J shed 7 bases, with 13 bases lying between them. CDR3 coding DNA: TGCAGTGCTAGGAAGGTAGTGAGGCAGCCCCAGCATTTT. This codes for CSARKVVRQPQHF.